This T cell receptor (beta chain) is from a study of blood T cells in healthy people across ages. This CDR3 contains 16 residues. V was clipped by 1 base and J by 9 bases, with 19 bases between them. Germline assignment: CDR1 SGHTA and CDR2 FQGNSA. Next came a second PCR, run for roughly 6 to 11 cycles, which used a sample-barcoded 5' primer along with a J-beta primer mix. TCRdb re-analysed the 5' RACE reads in MiXCR, keeping a single row per CDR3 protein. The table has more than 750,000 distinct CDR3 sequences, 29% seen once. These data were also reused for a study on T cells of mothers and their children.

The chain uses TRBV7-2 and TRBJ2-1, with TRBD2 as a possible D gene (6 bases). The receptor's source is a woman aged 40 to 55 in good health. The sample taken for sequencing was blood. The DNA for the CDR3 is TGTGCCAGCAGCTTAGGGCTGGCGGGGCCGCAGAGTGAGCAGTTCTTC. Amino acid sequence: CASSLGLAGPQSEQFF.